What follows are 26 T cell receptor beta chains derived from one specimen sequenced in a study of beta chain features in type 1 diabetes. Expressed TCRB transcripts were sequenced, since all the RNA that had been isolated was reverse transcribed. The table came from immunoSEQ multiplex PCR; TCRdb's copy has only in-frame clones and leaves some out. The sample contains 300,000 to 400,000 clones, 8% of which appear only once. The source material was central memory CD4+ T cells from blood. The receptors were gathered from a woman between 18 and 30 years old in good health.

The chain is built from TRBV23-1 and TRBJ1-4, with unresolved D. TRBV23-1 is recorded as an ORF, its role being uncertain. V shed 0 bases and J shed 4 bases, with 6 bases lying between them. The CDR3 has 14 residues. CDR3 coding DNA: TGCGCCAGCAGTCAATCCAGGAGTAATGAAAAACTGTTTTTT. This codes for CASSQSRSNEKLFF.

CDR3 amino acids: CASRDPRTGAGDGYTF. The CDR3 nucleotides read TGTGCCAGCAGGGACCCCCGGACAGGGGCTGGAGATGGCTACACCTTC. V gene TRBV2 combines with J gene TRBJ1-2; 9 nucleotides agree with TRBD1. Trimming at V came to 6 bases and at J to 6 bases, leaving 14 bases not matched to a gene. The CDR3 covers 16 residues. Germline V lookup: CDR1 SNHLY, CDR2 FYNNEI. Drawing the rest from reference TRBV2 and TRBJ1-2, the complete variable domain is EPEVTQTPSHQVTQMGQEVILRCVPISNHLYFYWYRQILGQKVEFLVSFYNNEISEKSEIFDDQFSVERPDGSNFTLKIRSTKLEDSAMYFCASRDPRTGAGDGYTFGSGTRLTVV.

This clone has more than one count but fewer than ten. This chain joins TRBV5-1 and TRBJ1-1; D may be TRBD1 (6 bases). V dropped 4 bases and J dropped 2 bases, with 12 bases sitting between them. Germline lookup yields CDR1 SGHRS and CDR2 YFSETQ. The CDR3 extends over 14 amino acids. CDR3 loop: CASSVQGGNTEAFF. CDR3 in DNA: TGCGCCAGCAGCGTACAGGGCGGTAACACTGAAGCTTTCTTT.

V is TRBV7-2 and J is TRBJ2-7, with 7 bases identical to TRBD1. Losses at the gene ends were 4 bases for V and 2 bases for J; bases not matched to a gene: 11. This CDR3 has 16 amino acids. From germline, CDR1 is SGHTA and CDR2 FQGNSA. Here the CDR3 DNA reads TGTGCCAGCAGCTCCAACTCCCGGACAGGAACCTACGAGCAGTACTTC. Translating gives CASSSNSRTGTYEQYF.

There are a few counts of this clone. The chain carries TRBV29-1 and TRBJ2-1; D could derive from TRBD1 or TRBD2 (5 bases each). The V end lost 4 bases, the J end lost 8 bases, and 15 bases lay between the germline ends. The CDR3 totals 13 residues. Per germline, CDR1 SQVTM and CDR2 ANQGSEA. DNA for the CDR3: TGCAGCGTTGGGGGGACGTTCAACCATGAGCAGTTCTTC. Residues: CSVGGTFNHEQFF.

The gene calls are TRBV5-1 and TRBJ2-5; D may be TRBD2 (6 bases). This CDR3 is built from 14 residues. The V end was cut by 5 bases, the J end by 2 bases, with 13 bases between. Per germline, CDR1 SGHRS and CDR2 YFSETQ. The CDR3 protein is CASSPWGEQETQYF. As DNA, the CDR3 is TGCGCCAGCAGTCCCTGGGGGGAACAAGAGACCCAGTACTTC.

This clone was recorded at least ten times. The rearrangement joins TRBV7-8 to TRBJ1-1; no clear D gene. Germline V gene sequence: CDR1 SGHVS, CDR2 FQNEAQ. CDR3 length: 15 amino acids. V was shortened by 5 bases and J by 0 bases, with 13 bases between the two germline ends. In DNA form, the CDR3 reads TGTGCCAGCAGCGCCCGGTGGGTCATGAACACTGAAGCTTTCTTT. Translating gives CASSARWVMNTEAFF.

This clone has only a few counts. The chain uses TRBV6-6 and TRBJ1-1, with TRBD1 identical over 7 bases. The CDR3 contains 14 residues. The V and J ends lost 5 bases and 1 base, in that order; junction bases with no gene match: 4. CDR1 MNHNY and CDR2 SVGAGI come from the germline V gene (reference sequence). CDR3 DNA: TGTGCCAGCAGTATAGGGGACAGGAACACTGAAGCTTTCTTT. This gives the protein CASSIGDRNTEAFF.

This clone occurred many times. This chain connects TRBV15 to TRBJ2-1; 7 bases are a match to TRBD2. Germline CDR1 reads LNHNV; CDR2 reads YYDKDF (reference sequence). The V segment lost 0 bases and the J segment 4 bases; nucleotides outside the gene matches: 6. The CDR3 loop spans 16 amino acids. In DNA, the CDR3 is TGTGCCACCAGCAGAGATCTTACTAGCGCTTACAATGAGCAGTTCTTC. Its protein is CATSRDLTSAYNEQFF.

This clone was seen a handful of times. The chain has TRBV5-1 and TRBJ2-3; possibly TRBD1 for D (6 bases). The V end was cut by 4 bases, the J end by 3 bases, with 12 bases between. Germline V gene sequence: CDR1 SGHRS, CDR2 YFSETQ. This CDR3 comprises 14 residues. CDR3 DNA sequence: TGCGCCAGCAGCCGAAATACAGGGACAGATACGCAGTATTTT. It specifies CASSRNTGTDTQYF.

This clone came up a few times. The chain employs TRBV11-1 and TRBJ2-5; D is unclear. Germline V gene data show CDR1 as SGHAT and CDR2 as FQDESV (reference sequence). CDR3 size: 14 residues. Trimming removed 5 bases from V and 5 bases from J, with 15 bases in between. The CDR3 protein is CASSPGVSQETQYF. The CDR3 DNA reads TGTGCCAGCAGCCCCGGCGTATCCCAGGAGACCCAGTACTTC.

The chain joins TRBV27 to TRBJ2-1, with TRBD2 matching over 8 bases. Germline CDR1 reads MNHEY; CDR2 reads SMNVEV (reference sequence). The CDR3 length is 16 residues. V was clipped by 3 bases and J by 0 bases; unmatched bases: 4. The chain's CDR3 is CASSFISGTSYNEQFF. In DNA, the CDR3 is TGTGCCAGCAGTTTTATTAGCGGGACCTCCTACAATGAGCAGTTCTTC.

In this sample, this clone turned up a few times. The chain recombines TRBV28 with TRBJ1-2, with unresolved D. CDR3 size: 13 residues. V dropped 4 bases and J dropped 4 bases, with 10 bases sitting between them. Germline V gene data show CDR1 as MDHEN and CDR2 as SYDVKM. CDR3 nucleotides: TGTGCCAGCAGTTCCCGCCGCTTCTATGGCTACACCTTC. Residues: CASSSRRFYGYTF.

This clone was observed a single time. The V call is TRBV7-2, the J call TRBJ2-5; the match to TRBD2 covers 7 bases. The J call may be in error: the DNA end matches TRBJ2-7 better. Germline V lookup: CDR1 SGHTA, CDR2 FQGNSA. CDR3 length equals 16 residues. CDR3 bases: TGTGCCAGCAGCCCACGCGCTGGACTAGTGGTGCTCGAGCAGTACTTC. This encodes CASSPRAGLVVLEQYF.

The chain links TRBV7-3 to TRBJ2-3; D is ambiguous. In germline, CDR1 is SGHTA, CDR2 FQGTGA. The CDR3 is 14 amino acids. Trimming took off 3 bases at V and 2 bases at J, with 9 bases between the two ends. CDR3 region: CASSLSRDTDTQYF. In nucleotides, the CDR3 is TGTGCCAGCAGCTTGAGTCGCGACACAGATACGCAGTATTTT.

This clone was seen many times. The J gene is TRBJ2-2, the V gene TRBV14; D gene unclear. The germline gives CDR1 SGHDN, CDR2 FVKESK. The CDR3 runs to 13 residues. Trimming pared 5 bases from V and 5 bases from J, leaving 9 bases between. CDR3 bases: TGTGCCAGCAGCGCACTTAGTACCGGGGAGCTGTTTTTT. It encodes CASSALSTGELFF.

The chain combines TRBV28 with TRBJ2-3, with 8 bases identical to TRBD2. The CDR3 length is 16 residues. CDR1 is MDHEN, CDR2 SYDVKM, per germline. The ends lost 5 bases at V and 5 bases at J; junction bases unmatched: 12. CDR3 DNA: TGTGCCAGCAGTGACTATGGCGGGAGCGGGGGAGATACGCAGTATTTT. Translating gives CASSDYGGSGGDTQYF. Together with reference TRBV28 and TRBJ2-3, the CDR3 gives the full variable domain: DVKVTQSSRYLVKRTGEKVFLECVQDMDHENMFWYRQDPGLGLRLIYFSYDVKMKEKGDIPEGYSVSREKKERFSLILESASTNQTSMYLCASSDYGGSGGDTQYFGPGTRLTVL.

This clone was detected only a few times. In the same sample, other DNA sequences code for this CDR3. The V and J genes are TRBV7-9 and TRBJ2-7; D is unresolved. This CDR3 has 13 amino acids. Trimming stripped 1 base from V and 3 bases from J, with 7 bases between. CDR1 and CDR2 from the germline V gene are SEHNR and FQNEAQ (reference sequence). Here the CDR3 DNA reads TGTGCCAGCAGCTTAGGGCAGGTCTACGAGCAGTACTTC. Encoded protein: CASSLGQVYEQYF.

In the case of this clone: This clone may be a read error of a much larger clone one base away. Different DNA sequences within this sample yield the same CDR3. This chain connects TRBV2 to TRBJ2-7; D is unresolved. Trimming took off 5 bases at V and 3 bases at J, with 5 bases between the two ends. Germline CDR1 reads SNHLY; CDR2 reads FYNNEI. The CDR3 length is 11 residues. For the CDR3, the DNA is TGTGCCAGCAGTTTCAGCTACGAGCAGTACTTC. Translation gives CASSFSYEQYF.

This chain links TRBV10-3 with TRBJ2-7, with D possibly TRBD1 on 6 matching bases. Germline CDR1 is ENHRY and CDR2 is SYGVKD. The germline V and J ends were trimmed by 6 bases and 6 bases, with 15 bases remaining between them. The CDR3 is 13 residues long. CDR3 region: CAIRKTGSGEQYF. CDR3 DNA sequence: TGTGCCATCAGGAAAACAGGGTCGGGCGAGCAGTACTTC.

This clone has a handful of counts. The chain employs TRBV9 and TRBJ2-1; D gene ambiguous. Germline CDR1 reads SGDLS; CDR2 reads YYNGEE. V gave up 3 bases and J gave up 4 bases, with 8 bases separating them. CDR3 length: 13 residues. DNA for the CDR3: TGTGCCAGCAGCGCCGCCCTTTACAATGAGCAGTTCTTC. Amino acids: CASSAALYNEQFF.

The chain uses TRBV5-1 and TRBJ2-5, with no clear D. This CDR3 has 11 residues. Germline V CDR1 and CDR2: SGHRS, YFSETQ. V was cut by 5 bases and J by 2 bases, with 4 bases left in between. The CDR3 nucleotides read TGCGCCAGCAGGGAACAAGAGACCCAGTACTTC. This translates into CASREQETQYF. Full variable domain (outside the CDR3, taken from reference TRBV5-1 and TRBJ2-5): KAGVTQTPRYLIKTRGQQVTLSCSPISGHRSVSWYQQTPGQGLQFLFEYFSETQRNKGNFPGRFSGRQFSNSRSEMNVSTLELGDSALYLCASREQETQYFGPGTRLLVL.

The table lists this clone with a few counts. The chain recombines TRBV18 with TRBJ2-2, with no clear D. CDR1 is KGHSH, CDR2 LQKENI, per germline. V was pared by 1 base and J by 1 base, with 4 bases between. This CDR3 region has 14 residues. CDR3 DNA: TGTGCCAGCTCACCACTAGAGAACACCGGGGAGCTGTTTTTT. Protein: CASSPLENTGELFF. Filled out from reference TRBV18 and TRBJ2-2, the complete variable domain reads NAGVMQNPRHLVRRRGQEARLRCSPMKGHSHVYWYRQLPEEGLKFMVYLQKENIIDESGMPKERFSAEFPKEGPSILRIQQVVRGDSAAYFCASSPLENTGELFFGEGSRLTVL.

The rearrangement uses TRBV2 and TRBJ2-3, with D possibly matching TRBD2 (5 bases). CDR1 and CDR2 (germline): SNHLY, FYNNEI. V was clipped by 6 bases and J by 2 bases, with 12 bases between them. This CDR3 region has 14 residues. The CDR3 nucleotides read TGTGCCAGCAGGTTCAGCGGAGTCACAGATACGCAGTATTTT. This gives the protein CASRFSGVTDTQYF.

The V and J genes are TRBV27 and TRBJ2-1; no clear D. Germline V gene data show CDR1 as MNHEY and CDR2 as SMNVEV (reference sequence). The V gene lost 4 bases and the J gene lost 5 bases, with 27 bases spanning the gap. The CDR3 consists of 19 residues. CDR3 nucleotide sequence: TGTGCCAGCAGTTCTCCCCGTCGAGCCGGTAGCCCGCGAAACAATGAGCAGTTCTTC. Translation gives CASSSPRRAGSPRNNEQFF.

The rearrangement links TRBV27 to TRBJ2-1; weak D call: TRBD2 (5 bases). V shed 6 bases and J shed 0 bases, with 12 bases lying between them. The CDR3 consists of 15 residues. The germline V gene has CDR1 MNHEY and CDR2 SMNVEV (reference sequence). CDR3 protein: CASRSAASSYNEQFF. The DNA of the CDR3 is TGTGCCAGCAGATCAGCGGCCAGCTCCTACAATGAGCAGTTCTTC.